One and the same sample provided the 15 T cell receptor beta chains below, sequenced in a study of T cells in Graves' hyperthyroidism and ophthalmopathy (dated by TCRdb to about 2019). The library was made by multiplex PCR. This sample was sequenced with an Illumina HiSeq 2000. The TCR beta CDR3 regions were amplified from the RNA transcripts. For the first round of RT-PCR on the TCR CDR3, the HTBI primer set was used together with the Qiagen OneStep RT-PCR kit. The raw public data were reprocessed by TCRdb itself: fastp quality trimming at Q25, MiXCR clonotype calling, in-frame beta chains only. When rows share a CDR3 protein, they turn into one entry using the most common DNA and genes. For this sample there are hundreds of thousands of distinct CDR3 sequences; roughly an eighth appear just once. Approximately 35% of the sample rests with the top ten. Sequencing was done on a sample of blood. The receptor set was obtained from a woman in her forties with Graves' ophthalmopathy.

This clonotype came up many times. The rearrangement joins TRBV2 to TRBJ2-3; D uncertain. Germline assignment: CDR1 SNHLY and CDR2 FYNNEI. Trimming cost V 8 bases and J 0 bases, with 6 bases left between them. The CDR3 loop spans 12 amino acids. The CDR3: CASLHSTDTQYF. DNA of the CDR3: TGTGCCAGCCTACATAGCACAGATACGCAGTATTTT.

The chain is built from TRBV11-3 and TRBJ2-2; 9 bases are a match to TRBD1. The V and J ends lost 5 bases and 1 base, in that order; junction bases with no gene match: 5. The CDR3 has 16 amino acids. Germline CDR1 is SGHNT and CDR2 is YENEEA. The CDR3 here is CASSIYRGRNTGELFF. The CDR3 bases are TGTGCCAGCAGCATTTACAGGGGGCGGAACACCGGGGAGCTGTTTTTT.

This clonotype was detected ten times or more. The chain couples TRBV2 to TRBJ2-7; 7 nucleotides line up with TRBD1. Trimming at V came to 3 bases and at J to 0 bases, leaving 5 bases not matched to a gene. The germline V gene has CDR1 SNHLY and CDR2 FYNNEI. The CDR3 contains 15 residues. Here the CDR3 reads CASSERTGASYEQYF. The CDR3 coding sequence is TGTGCCAGCAGTGAGAGGACAGGAGCCTCCTACGAGCAGTACTTC.

This clonotype was seen ten or more times. The V call is TRBV28, the J call TRBJ2-5, with TRBD1 matching over 9 bases. The V and J ends lost 2 bases and 7 bases, in that order; junction bases with no gene match: 14. Germline V lookup: CDR1 MDHEN, CDR2 SYDVKM. This CDR3 comprises 17 residues. This CDR3 reads CASSLTTGGWRGGTQYF. In DNA form, the CDR3 reads TGTGCCAGCAGTTTAACGACAGGGGGTTGGAGAGGAGGGACCCAGTACTTC.

At least ten counts were recorded for this clonotype. This chain uses TRBV2 with TRBJ2-3; D possibly corresponds to TRBD2 (5 bases). CDR3 length: 13 residues. Germline V gene sequence: CDR1 SNHLY, CDR2 FYNNEI. V shed 4 bases and J shed 2 bases, with 7 bases lying between them. The CDR3 sequence: CASSVDYTDTQYF. The CDR3 bases are TGTGCCAGCAGTGTTGACTACACAGATACGCAGTATTTT.

The DNA for the CDR3 is TGCGCCAGCAGGCCAACTAGCGGGAGGGCCCAAGAGCAGTTCTTC. The encoded protein is CASRPTSGRAQEQFF. This chain uses TRBV10-2 with TRBJ2-1, with 13 nucleotides matching TRBD2. The CDR3 has 15 amino acids. Trimming at V came to 6 bases and at J to 10 bases, leaving 9 bases not matched to a gene. The V gene's germline CDR1 is WSHSY and CDR2 SAAADI.

V and J are TRBV19 and TRBJ1-2; 7 nucleotides line up with TRBD1. The CDR3 runs 15 residues. Germline-derived CDR1 and CDR2 are LNHDA and SQIVND (reference sequence). With 5 bases clipped from V and 6 bases from J, the junction kept 12 bases outside the gene matches. The CDR3 is CASSLIDRERDGYTF. The CDR3 nucleotides are TGTGCCAGTAGTCTCATAGACAGGGAACGCGATGGCTACACCTTC.

This clonotype appeared a few times. V is TRBV19 and J is TRBJ2-6; D is uncertain. V was trimmed by 5 bases and J by 0 bases, leaving 8 bases between them. The germline V gene has CDR1 LNHDA and CDR2 SQIVND (reference sequence). The CDR3 has 15 amino acids. The CDR3 DNA follows: TGTGCCAGTAGTCGGACGAGCTCTGGGGCCAACGTCCTGACTTTC. Its translation is CASSRTSSGANVLTF.

There are many counts of this clonotype. The chain links TRBV20-1 to TRBJ2-5; either TRBD1 or TRBD2 may fit D (5 bases each). V lost 3 bases and J 4 bases, leaving 9 bases between the germline ends. The germline V gene encodes CDR1 DFQATT and CDR2 SNEGSKA (reference sequence). This CDR3 contains 12 residues. The CDR3 DNA is TGCAGTGCTAGGGCAGGGAGAGAGACCCAGTACTTC. Its translation is CSARAGRETQYF.

This chain links TRBV12-5 with TRBJ2-5, with D perhaps matching TRBD1 (5 bases). V was pared by 9 bases and J by 7 bases, with 15 bases between. Germline lookup yields CDR1 LGHNT and CDR2 FRNRAP. This CDR3 region has 12 residues. The CDR3 is CASSDSPGTQYF. In DNA, the CDR3 is TGTGCTAGCTCAGACAGCCCTGGGACCCAGTACTTC.

DNA of the CDR3: TGTGCCAGCAAAAACGGGGCCTTAGCCAAAAACATTCAGTACTTC. Its translation: CASKNGALAKNIQYF. The genes are TRBV19 and TRBJ2-4, with D perhaps assigned TRBD1 or TRBD2 (5 bases each). The CDR3 is 15 amino acids. The V and J ends lost 9 bases and 0 bases respectively, with 15 bases between them. Germline-derived CDR1 and CDR2 are LNHDA and SQIVND (reference sequence).

This chain connects TRBV15 to TRBJ2-5; D gene unclear. Germline values: CDR1 LNHNV, CDR2 YYDKDF (reference sequence). This CDR3 is built from 15 residues. Between the trimmed V and J ends, which lost 5 bases and 3 bases, there was a span of 16 bases. The CDR3 reads CATSPKGHREETQYF. Here the CDR3 DNA reads TGTGCCACCAGCCCGAAAGGTCACAGAGAAGAGACCCAGTACTTC. Using reference TRBV15 and TRBJ2-5 for the parts outside the CDR3, the full variable domain is DAMVIQNPRYQVTQFGKPVTLSCSQTLNHNVMYWYQQKSSQAPKLLFHYYDKDFNNEADTPDNFQSRRPNTSFCFLDIRSPGLGDTAMYLCATSPKGHREETQYFGPGTRLLVL.

This clonotype was counted only a few times. The chain uses TRBV6-1 and TRBJ2-5, with D perhaps being TRBD1 or TRBD2 (6 bases each). V gave up 3 bases and J gave up 5 bases, with 16 bases separating them. CDR3 size: 15 residues. Germline V CDR1 and CDR2: MNHNS, SASEGT. The CDR3 loop is CASSEESGARETQYF. As DNA, the CDR3 is TGTGCCAGCAGTGAGGAATCGGGGGCCCGGGAGACCCAGTACTTC.

In this sample, this clonotype turned up many times. The CDR3 region has the DNA TGCAGTGCTAGTCGGTCTAGCGGGAGGGCAAATGAGCAGTTCTTC. It is translated as CSASRSSGRANEQFF. The rearrangement uses TRBV20-1 and TRBJ2-1, with TRBD2 identical over 12 bases. The CDR3 totals 15 residues. Unmatched junction bases numbered 7, after V lost 3 bases and J lost 7 bases. The germline V gene has CDR1 DFQATT and CDR2 SNEGSKA (reference sequence).

The CDR3 sequence is CASSVVASANTGELFF. The CDR3 coding sequence is TGTGCCAGCAGCGTAGTGGCTAGCGCCAACACCGGGGAGCTGTTTTTT. The genes are TRBV9 and TRBJ2-2; tentatively, D is TRBD2 (6 bases). CDR1 is SGDLS, CDR2 YYNGEE, per germline. V was trimmed by 0 bases and J by 2 bases, leaving 11 bases between them. This CDR3 spans 16 amino acids.